This entry lists 15 T cell receptor beta chains sequenced from one sample in a study of Ad26.COV2.S vaccination and SARS-CoV-2 variants. TCRdb keeps only in-frame clones here, not all; method: immunoSEQ multiplex PCR. The table records about 350,000 clones, 90% to 95% of them present only once. Sequencing was performed on peripheral blood, taken after recovery from COVID-19. These receptor sequences come from a human donor who had recovered from COVID-19.

The J gene is TRBJ1-1, the V gene TRBV11-2; possibly TRBD1 for D (6 bases). The ends were cut back, 2 bases at V and 1 base at J, with 20 bases in the middle. Germline V gene lookup returns CDR1 SGHAT and CDR2 FQNNGV. The CDR3 totals 18 residues. The CDR3 loop reads CASSLLVGTPFTNTEAFF. The CDR3 bases are TGTGCCAGCAGCTTATTAGTCGGGACACCTTTCACGAACACTGAAGCTTTCTTT.

The CDR3 DNA is TGTGCCAGCAGCTTCCCGGGACAGGGGGTCGCAGATACGCAGTATTTT. Translation gives CASSFPGQGVADTQYF. The chain links TRBV2 to TRBJ2-3, with 11 bases that match TRBD1. Germline CDR1 is SNHLY and CDR2 is FYNNEI. The CDR3 extends over 16 amino acids. V gave up 6 bases and J gave up 4 bases; unmatched junction bases: 9.

The CDR3 DNA is TGTGCCTCAACAGGGGGCGCGGGTGAAAAACTGTTTTTT. It yields the protein CASTGGAGEKLFF. The V and J genes are TRBV27 and TRBJ1-4; 9 bases map to TRBD1. Per germline, CDR1 MNHEY and CDR2 SMNVEV (reference sequence). The J segment lost 7 bases and the V segment lost 11 bases, leaving 8 bases of the junction unmatched. The CDR3 is made up of 13 amino acids.

The gene calls are TRBV9 and TRBJ2-4; no clear D gene. V lost 1 base and J 1 base, leaving 9 bases between the germline ends. The CDR3 runs to 15 residues. CDR1 and CDR2 from the germline V gene are SGDLS and YYNGEE. This chain's CDR3 is CASSVRAVAKNIQYF. The CDR3 bases are TGTGCCAGCAGCGTACGGGCAGTTGCCAAAAACATTCAGTACTTC.

The rearrangement joins TRBV27 to TRBJ1-5; D uncertain. Trimming pared 6 bases from V and 2 bases from J, leaving 14 bases between. Germline values: CDR1 MNHEY, CDR2 SMNVEV (reference sequence). This CDR3 comprises 15 residues. The DNA of the CDR3 is TGTGCCAGCAGCCTTGTAGCTGTGGGCAATCAGCCCCAGCATTTT. Amino acid sequence: CASSLVAVGNQPQHF.

The V call is TRBV7-2, the J call TRBJ1-4, with a possible D match to TRBD1 (6 bases). The CDR3 has 16 residues. CDR1 SGHTA and CDR2 FQGNSA come from the germline V gene. Trimming removed 1 base from V and 7 bases from J, with 16 bases in between. The CDR3 reads CASSLGTRGLGEKLFF. As DNA, the CDR3 is TGTGCCAGCAGCTTAGGAACGAGGGGGTTGGGTGAAAAACTGTTTTTT.

This chain uses TRBV6-5 with TRBJ1-2; D remains unclear. Germline V CDR1 and CDR2: MNHEY, SVGAGI. The CDR3 has 15 amino acids. The V and J ends lost 6 bases and 8 bases respectively, with 22 bases between them. CDR3 nucleotides: TGTGCCAGCAGCCCATCGGTAGGAAGTACAAGCGGCTACACCTTC. This sequence encodes CASSPSVGSTSGYTF.

The J gene is TRBJ2-2, the V gene TRBV5-6; 11 nucleotides agree with TRBD2. This CDR3 is 18 amino acids long. With 1 base clipped from V and 4 bases from J, the junction kept 9 bases outside the gene matches. Germline V gene sequence: CDR1 SGHDT, CDR2 YYEEEE. CDR3 amino acids: CASSLWASGGPTTGELFF. The CDR3 region has the DNA TGTGCCAGCAGCTTGTGGGCTAGCGGGGGGCCTACCACCGGGGAGCTGTTTTTT.

The V call is TRBV7-8, the J call TRBJ1-2, with D perhaps TRBD1 (6 bases). Germline V CDR1 and CDR2: SGHVS, FQNEAQ. V shed 5 bases and J shed 2 bases, with 12 bases lying between them. The CDR3 is 14 residues long. The CDR3 sequence is CASSGGDTNYGYTF. The CDR3 region has the DNA TGTGCCAGCAGCGGAGGGGACACGAACTATGGCTACACCTTC.

This rearrangement joins TRBV9 to TRBJ1-1; D is possibly TRBD1 (6 bases). Germline assignment: CDR1 SGDLS and CDR2 YYNGEE. The V gene lost 5 bases and the J gene lost 8 bases, with 19 bases spanning the gap. The length of the CDR3 is 14 residues. The CDR3 sequence is CASSEGRGGPEAFF. The CDR3 DNA sequence: TGTGCCAGCAGTGAAGGCAGGGGCGGCCCCGAAGCTTTCTTT.

This clone was seen a single time. V usage is TRBV2 and J usage is TRBJ2-2; perhaps TRBD1 as D (6 bases). V dropped 7 bases and J dropped 6 bases, with 15 bases sitting between them. Germline lookup yields CDR1 SNHLY and CDR2 FYNNEI. This CDR3 is built from 14 residues. CDR3 protein: CASIRGWGSGELFF. The CDR3 DNA is TGTGCCAGCATCAGGGGTTGGGGGTCCGGGGAGCTGTTTTTT.

The gene calls are TRBV28 and TRBJ1-2, with 7 bases lining up with TRBD1. Germline V CDR1 and CDR2: MDHEN, SYDVKM. The V segment lost 5 bases and the J segment 8 bases; nucleotides outside the gene matches: 5. The CDR3 covers 12 residues. CDR3 DNA sequence: TGTGCCAGCAGTAGGGGGCTACAGGGCTACACCTTC. Its protein product is CASSRGLQGYTF.

The chain couples TRBV6-5 to TRBJ1-2; no clear D. The CDR3 runs 14 residues. V lost 2 bases, J lost 9 bases, and 16 bases lay in between. Germline V lookup: CDR1 MNHEY, CDR2 SVGAGI. CDR3 bases: TGTGCCAGCAGTTACGGAGAGGACTCAATTCGCTACACCTTC. Translating it yields CASSYGEDSIRYTF.

The V call is TRBV7-9, the J call TRBJ1-4, with 9 bases identical to TRBD1. V trimming: 5 bases; J trimming: 3 bases; junction bases outside the gene matches: 10. Germline V CDR1 and CDR2: SEHNR, FQNEAQ (reference sequence). This CDR3 has 17 residues. The CDR3 sequence: CASSPRQGGIANEKLFF. CDR3 nucleotides: TGTGCCAGCAGCCCGAGACAGGGGGGGATAGCTAATGAAAAACTGTTTTTT.

V gene TRBV13 combines with J gene TRBJ2-7; D is unresolved. Trimming took off 5 bases at V and 4 bases at J, with 15 bases between the two ends. The CDR3 sequence is 14 residues long. Per germline, CDR1 PRHDT and CDR2 FYEKMQ (reference sequence). Here the CDR3 DNA reads TGTGCCAGCAGCCAAACACGGAACCTTTACGAGCAGTACTTC. As protein: CASSQTRNLYEQYF.